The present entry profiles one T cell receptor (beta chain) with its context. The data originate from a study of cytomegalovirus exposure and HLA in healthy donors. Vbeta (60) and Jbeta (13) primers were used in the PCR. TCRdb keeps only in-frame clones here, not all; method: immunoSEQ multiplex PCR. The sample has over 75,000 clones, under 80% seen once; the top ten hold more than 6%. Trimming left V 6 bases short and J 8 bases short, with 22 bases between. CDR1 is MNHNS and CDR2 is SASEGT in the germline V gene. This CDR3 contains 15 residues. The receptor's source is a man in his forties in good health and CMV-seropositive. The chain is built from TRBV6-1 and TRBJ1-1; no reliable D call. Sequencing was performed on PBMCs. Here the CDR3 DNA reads TGTGCCAGCAGGAGGGATCCTGACGTTGGCGCCGAAGCTTTCTTT. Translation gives CASRRDPDVGAEAFF.